The 26 T cell receptor beta chains below come from one sample, sequenced in a study of blood T cell repertoires in COVID-19. Some clones are missing from TCRdb's copy, which holds only in-frame ones; the method was immunoSEQ multiplex PCR. The data hold 340,000 or so clones, with approximately 82% observed a single time. Sequenced: peripheral blood. The receptors here all came from a young man with active or convalescent COVID-19.

The chain has TRBV27 and TRBJ2-7; D possibly corresponds to TRBD2 (5 bases). Germline CDR1 MNHEY, CDR2 SMNVEV (reference sequence). The CDR3 runs to 15 residues. Deletions cut 6 bases from V and 2 bases from J, with 17 bases between. In DNA, the CDR3 is TGTGCCAGCAGGCGAGCAACGGACTCCGCCTACGAGCAGTACTTC. Its protein is CASRRATDSAYEQYF.

V and J are TRBV11-2 and TRBJ1-1; TRBD1 is a possible D gene (6 bases). The CDR3 has 14 residues. Germline CDR1 SGHAT, CDR2 FQNNGV. The germline V and J ends were trimmed by 6 bases and 6 bases, with 17 bases remaining between them. The CDR3 reads CASRAGQTVAEAFF. The CDR3 nucleotides read TGTGCCAGCAGAGCTGGACAGACGGTAGCTGAAGCTTTCTTT.

This clone was found a few times. The chain carries TRBV7-9 and TRBJ2-7; the D gene is possibly TRBD1 (6 bases). The CDR3 is 14 residues long. V lost 5 bases to trimming and J lost 7 bases, with 18 bases between them. Germline V gene sequence: CDR1 SEHNR, CDR2 FQNEAQ (reference sequence). CDR3 nucleotides: TGTGCCAGCAGCGGGACCGGGACACGAGGGGAGCAGTACTTC. Translated: CASSGTGTRGEQYF.

This chain joins TRBV21-1 and TRBJ2-1; the table's D call, TRBD1, was not checked against the DNA. TRBV21-1 is shown as a pseudogene. CDR3 length: 16 amino acids. The CDR3, as DNA: TGTGCCAGCAGCAAAGTGGGGGCCTCAGCCCACAATGAGCAGTTCTTC. Translation gives CASSKVGASAHNEQFF.

This clone was picked up many times. J is TRBJ2-7 and V is TRBV7-6; weak D call: TRBD2 (7 bases). Trimming pared 0 bases from V and 5 bases from J, leaving 14 bases between. Germline lookup yields CDR1 SGHVS and CDR2 FNYEAQ. This CDR3 has 15 residues. CDR3 bases: TGTGCCAGCAGCTTAGCGCCGGGGGGACACGACGAGCAGTACTTC. Translated, it gives CASSLAPGGHDEQYF.

The gene calls are TRBV11-3 and TRBJ1-1; D uncertain. This CDR3 comprises 11 residues. Germline CDR1 SGHNT, CDR2 YENEEA. V lost 3 bases, J lost 8 bases, and 7 bases lay in between. The CDR3 region is CASSFQSEAFF. The CDR3 DNA reads TGTGCCAGCAGCTTCCAGTCAGAAGCTTTCTTT.

The V and J genes are TRBV7-2 and TRBJ2-7, with a tentative D call TRBD2 (7 bases). V was clipped by 3 bases and J by 1 base, with 13 bases between them. CDR3 length: 15 residues. Germline V gene sequence: CDR1 SGHTA, CDR2 FQGNSA. The CDR3 sequence: CASSFAGRGSYEQYF. CDR3 sequence (DNA): TGTGCCAGCAGCTTCGCGGGGAGGGGGTCCTACGAGCAGTACTTC.

The chain joins TRBV3-1 (or the pseudogene TRBV3-2) to TRBJ2-4, with D perhaps matching TRBD2 (6 bases). This CDR3 is built from 13 residues. Germline V gene sequence: CDR1 LGHDT, CDR2 YNNKEL (reference sequence). V was clipped by 2 bases and J by 11 bases, with 13 bases between them. CDR3 protein: CASSQPRDRVQYF. The CDR3 DNA is TGTGCCAGCAGCCAACCGCGGGATCGGGTTCAGTACTTC.

This clone is a singleton in its sample. V is TRBV6-2 or TRBV6-3 and J is TRBJ2-3, with 8 bases that match TRBD2. CDR3 length equals 17 residues. V trimming: 6 bases; J trimming: 4 bases; junction bases outside the gene matches: 15. CDR1 MNHEY and CDR2 SVGEGT come from the germline V gene. The CDR3 coding sequence is TGTGCCAGCAGCGAGCCGATCGGCGGGAGGCCCGCAGATACGCAGTATTTT. Encoded protein: CASSEPIGGRPADTQYF.

This clone has only one observation. The chain recombines TRBV6-2 or TRBV6-3 with TRBJ2-7; 11 bases are shared with TRBD1. Trimming cost V 2 bases and J 4 bases; bases outside gene matches: 4. The CDR3 length is 15 residues. Germline lookup yields CDR1 MNHEY and CDR2 SVGEGT. CDR3 DNA: TGTGCCAGCAGTTACCGGGACAGGGGGGGGTACGAGCAGTACTTC. Protein sequence: CASSYRDRGGYEQYF.

The J gene is TRBJ1-2, the V gene TRBV5-4, with no clear D. V was shortened by 0 bases and J by 4 bases, with 13 bases between the two germline ends. Germline assignment: CDR1 SGHNT and CDR2 YYREEE (reference sequence). The CDR3 runs to 15 residues. The CDR3 coding sequence is TGTGCCAGCAGCTTGGAGGACTCCCGGAGCTATGGCTACACCTTC. The encoded protein is CASSLEDSRSYGYTF.

The J gene is TRBJ1-4, the V gene TRBV12-3 or TRBV12-4, with a possible D match to TRBD1 (5 bases). This CDR3 has 13 amino acids. Trimming shortened V by 5 bases and J by 11 bases, and 15 bases separated the two germline ends. DNA of the CDR3: TGTGCCAGCAGTAGCGGGGCGAATAGGAAACTGTTTTTT. Translation: CASSSGANRKLFF.

The chain employs TRBV27 and TRBJ1-5, with 7 nucleotides matching TRBD1. V was clipped by 3 bases and J by 4 bases; unmatched bases: 3. The CDR3 extends over 14 amino acids. Germline CDR1 reads MNHEY; CDR2 reads SMNVEV (reference sequence). This chain's CDR3 is CASSFRGRNQPQHF. The CDR3 DNA sequence: TGTGCCAGCAGTTTCAGGGGGAGGAATCAGCCCCAGCATTTT.

CDR3 in DNA: TGCGCCAGCAGCCAAAAAACAGGGTATGGCTACACCTTC. It encodes CASSQKTGYGYTF. The chain carries TRBV4-1 and TRBJ1-2; tentatively, D is TRBD1 (6 bases). The length of the CDR3 is 13 residues. CDR1 MGHRA and CDR2 YSYEKL come from the germline V gene. Between the trimmed V and J ends, which lost 2 bases and 5 bases, there was a span of 9 bases.

The chain has TRBV7-9 and TRBJ1-5, with a possible D match to TRBD1 (5 bases). From germline, CDR1 is SEHNR and CDR2 FQNEAQ (reference sequence). The CDR3 loop spans 13 amino acids. V was pared by 11 bases and J by 2 bases, with 13 bases between. The CDR3 DNA reads as TGTGCCTCCAGGGCGGGGGGCAATCAGCCCCAGCATTTT. Its translation: CASRAGGNQPQHF.

The chain uses TRBV4-2 and TRBJ2-1; 7 positions agree with TRBD1. V shed 1 base, J shed 0 bases, and the junction held 6 bases outside the gene matches. From germline, CDR1 is LGHNA and CDR2 YNFKEQ. The CDR3 spans 17 residues. DNA of the CDR3: TGTGCCAGCAGCCAAGGAATCCGGGACAGCTCCTACAATGAGCAGTTCTTC. Translated: CASSQGIRDSSYNEQFF.

The chain couples TRBV5-1 to TRBJ2-7, with a weak D call TRBD2 (7 bases). Trimming took 4 bases from V and 3 from J, leaving 14 bases between them. The CDR3 covers 14 residues. Germline-derived CDR1 and CDR2 are SGHRS and YFSETQ. CDR3 protein: CASSTGGQNYEQYF. The CDR3 DNA sequence: TGCGCCAGCAGCACCGGGGGGCAGAACTACGAGCAGTACTTC. Full variable domain (outside the CDR3, taken from reference TRBV5-1 and TRBJ2-7): KAGVTQTPRYLIKTRGQQVTLSCSPISGHRSVSWYQQTPGQGLQFLFEYFSETQRNKGNFPGRFSGRQFSNSRSEMNVSTLELGDSALYLCASSTGGQNYEQYFGPGTRLTVT.

This chain connects TRBV5-5 to TRBJ1-1; no firm D call. There are 14 residues in the CDR3. V was trimmed by 2 bases and J by 4 bases, leaving 12 bases between them. The germline gives CDR1 SGHKS, CDR2 YYEKEE (reference sequence). CDR3 nucleotides: TGTGCCAGCAGCTTAGCGGTTCGAGTCACTGAAGCTTTCTTT. This codes for CASSLAVRVTEAFF.

This chain uses TRBV11-2 with TRBJ1-2, with D maybe TRBD1 (6 bases). The CDR3 has 16 residues. Germline-derived CDR1 and CDR2 are SGHAT and FQNNGV. Trimming pared 1 base from V and 4 bases from J, leaving 16 bases between. The CDR3 sequence: CASSLAGGGRGYGYTF. CDR3 in DNA: TGTGCCAGCAGCTTAGCGGGGGGAGGCAGGGGCTATGGCTACACCTTC.

V gene TRBV21-1 combines with J gene TRBJ2-7; the D segment call TRBD2 is taken from the table without a DNA check. TRBV21-1 counts as a pseudogene. This CDR3 contains 16 residues. CDR3 bases: TGTGCCAGCAGCAAAGAGAACCGCTCTCACTACTACGAGCAGTACTTC. Residues: CASSKENRSHYYEQYF.

The chain is built from TRBV6-1 and TRBJ2-3; tentatively, D is TRBD2 (6 bases). CDR3 size: 15 residues. Germline loops: CDR1 MNHNS, CDR2 SASEGT. V lost 2 bases, J lost 0 bases, and 9 bases lay in between. CDR3 DNA: TGTGCCAGCAGTGAACTGGGGGGTAGCACAGATACGCAGTATTTT. Protein sequence: CASSELGGSTDTQYF.

V usage is TRBV4-1 and J usage is TRBJ2-7; D remains ambiguous. The CDR3 extends over 14 amino acids. Germline-derived CDR1 and CDR2 are MGHRA and YSYEKL. Between the trimmed V and J ends, which lost 0 bases and 1 base, there was a span of 7 bases. The CDR3 protein is CASSQESVSYEQYF. The CDR3 region has the DNA TGCGCCAGCAGCCAAGAAAGCGTTTCCTACGAGCAGTACTTC.

This clone was observed a few times. The rearrangement uses TRBV2 and TRBJ2-1; 10 positions match TRBD2. The length of the CDR3 is 16 residues. With V trimmed by 3 bases and J by 9 bases, 11 bases remained unmatched. Germline CDR1 is SNHLY and CDR2 is FYNNEI. The CDR3 region is CASSESLAGAPGEQFF. The DNA of the CDR3 is TGTGCCAGCAGTGAGTCTCTAGCGGGGGCCCCGGGTGAGCAGTTCTTC. The variable domain in full, with the rest retrieved from reference TRBV2 and TRBJ2-1, is EPEVTQTPSHQVTQMGQEVILRCVPISNHLYFYWYRQILGQKVEFLVSFYNNEISEKSEIFDDQFSVERPDGSNFTLKIRSTKLEDSAMYFCASSESLAGAPGEQFFGPGTRLTVL.

A single count supports this clone. The V and J genes are TRBV18 and TRBJ2-7; tentatively, D is TRBD1 (5 bases). CDR3 length: 13 amino acids. Germline V lookup: CDR1 KGHSH, CDR2 LQKENI. With 3 bases removed from V and 4 bases from J, the gap between germline ends came to 10 bases. This chain's CDR3 is CASSPLTEYEQYF. CDR3 DNA sequence: TGTGCCAGCTCACCCTTGACAGAATACGAGCAGTACTTC.

The chain is built from TRBV9 and TRBJ1-2; D is unresolved. CDR1 is SGDLS, CDR2 YYNGEE, per germline. Between the trimmed V and J ends, which lost 4 bases and 4 bases, there was a span of 23 bases. The CDR3 runs 17 residues. CDR3 coding DNA: TGTGCCAGCAGCCCAACCCTAAGACCCCCGGGAAGCTATGGCTACACCTTC. Its protein is CASSPTLRPPGSYGYTF.

The chain is built from TRBV4-2 and TRBJ2-3; TRBD2 is a possible D gene (5 bases). CDR1 and CDR2 (germline): LGHNA, YNFKEQ. The CDR3 sequence is 15 residues long. Deletions cut 3 bases from V and 5 bases from J, with 15 bases between. The CDR3 loop is CASSHPGLAEDTQYF. The CDR3 DNA sequence: TGTGCCAGCAGCCACCCTGGGCTAGCCGAAGATACGCAGTATTTT.